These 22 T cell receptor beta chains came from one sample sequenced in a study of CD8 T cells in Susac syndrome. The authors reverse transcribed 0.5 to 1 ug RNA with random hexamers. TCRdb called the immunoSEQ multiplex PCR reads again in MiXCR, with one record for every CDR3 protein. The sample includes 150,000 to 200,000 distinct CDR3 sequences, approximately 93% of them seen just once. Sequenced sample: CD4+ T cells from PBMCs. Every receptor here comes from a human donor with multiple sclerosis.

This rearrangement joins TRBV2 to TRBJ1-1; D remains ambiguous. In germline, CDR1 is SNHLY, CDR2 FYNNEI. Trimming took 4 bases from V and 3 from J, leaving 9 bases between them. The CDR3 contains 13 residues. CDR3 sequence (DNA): TGTGCCAGCAGTGTGGCGGGGTACACTGAAGCTTTCTTT. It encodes CASSVAGYTEAFF.

The CDR3 DNA is TGTGCCACCAGCAGGAGGGGGTCAGGGACATTAGGCAACATTCAGTACTTC. Translated: CATSRRGSGTLGNIQYF. This chain connects TRBV15 to TRBJ2-4, with D possibly TRBD1 on 6 matching bases. Germline loops: CDR1 LNHNV, CDR2 YYDKDF (reference sequence). CDR3 length equals 17 residues. V was cut by 3 bases and J by 7 bases, with 22 bases left in between. Full variable domain (rest looked up from reference TRBV15 and TRBJ2-4): DAMVIQNPRYQVTQFGKPVTLSCSQTLNHNVMYWYQQKSSQAPKLLFHYYDKDFNNEADTPDNFQSRRPNTSFCFLDIRSPGLGDTAMYLCATSRRGSGTLGNIQYFGAGTRLSVL.

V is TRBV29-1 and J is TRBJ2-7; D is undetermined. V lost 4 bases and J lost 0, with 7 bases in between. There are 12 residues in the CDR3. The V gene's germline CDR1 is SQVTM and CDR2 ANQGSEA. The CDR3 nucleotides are TGCAGCGTTGGTGGCATCTCCTACGAGCAGTACTTC. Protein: CSVGGISYEQYF.

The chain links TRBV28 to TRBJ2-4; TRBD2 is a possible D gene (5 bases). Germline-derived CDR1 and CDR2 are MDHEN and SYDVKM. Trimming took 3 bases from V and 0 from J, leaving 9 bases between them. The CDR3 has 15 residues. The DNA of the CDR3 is TGTGCCAGCAGTTTGACGGGGTTAGCCAAAAACATTCAGTACTTC. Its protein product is CASSLTGLAKNIQYF.

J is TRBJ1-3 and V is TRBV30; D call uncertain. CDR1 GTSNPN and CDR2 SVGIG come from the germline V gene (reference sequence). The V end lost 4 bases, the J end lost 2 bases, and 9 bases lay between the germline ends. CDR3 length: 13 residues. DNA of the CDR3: TGTGCCTGGAAGGGTCTAGCTGGAAACACCATATATTTT. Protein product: CAWKGLAGNTIYF.

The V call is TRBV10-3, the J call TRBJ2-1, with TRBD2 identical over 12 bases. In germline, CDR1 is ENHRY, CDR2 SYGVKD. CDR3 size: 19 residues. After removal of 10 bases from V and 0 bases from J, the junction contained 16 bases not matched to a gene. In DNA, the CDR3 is TGTGCCACCCGGGGGAAATCTGCGACTAGCGGGAGCTCCTACAATGAGCAGTTCTTC. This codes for CATRGKSATSGSSYNEQFF.

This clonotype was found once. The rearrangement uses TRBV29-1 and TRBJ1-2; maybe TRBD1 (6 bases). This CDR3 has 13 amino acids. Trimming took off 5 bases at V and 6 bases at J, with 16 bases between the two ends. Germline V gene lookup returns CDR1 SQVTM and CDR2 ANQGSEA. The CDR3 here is CSVLTEDRHGYTF. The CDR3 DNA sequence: TGCAGCGTTTTGACGGAAGACAGGCATGGCTACACCTTC.

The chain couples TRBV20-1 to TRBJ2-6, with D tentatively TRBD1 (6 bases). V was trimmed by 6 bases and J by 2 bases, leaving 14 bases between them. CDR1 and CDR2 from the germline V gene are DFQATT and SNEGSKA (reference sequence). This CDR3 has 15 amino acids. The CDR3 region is CSAPPHRAGANVLTF. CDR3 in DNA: TGCAGTGCGCCCCCCCACAGGGCTGGGGCCAACGTCCTGACTTTC.

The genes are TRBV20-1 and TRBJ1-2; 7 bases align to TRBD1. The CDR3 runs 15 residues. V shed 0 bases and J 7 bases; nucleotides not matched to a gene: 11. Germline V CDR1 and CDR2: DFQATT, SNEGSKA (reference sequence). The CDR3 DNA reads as TGCAGTGCTAGAGAACCCGACAGGGTAATTGGTGGCTACACCTTC. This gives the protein CSAREPDRVIGGYTF.

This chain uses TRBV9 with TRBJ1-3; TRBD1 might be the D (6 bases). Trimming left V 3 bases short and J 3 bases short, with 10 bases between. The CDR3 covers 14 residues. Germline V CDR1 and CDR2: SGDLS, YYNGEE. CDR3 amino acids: CASSGTESGNTIYF. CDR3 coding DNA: TGTGCCAGCAGCGGGACAGAGAGTGGAAACACCATATATTTT. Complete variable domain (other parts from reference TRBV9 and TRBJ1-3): DSGVTQTPKHLITATGQRVTLRCSPRSGDLSVYWYQQSLDQGLQFLIQYYNGEERAKGNILERFSAQQFPDLHSELNLSSLELGDSALYFCASSGTESGNTIYFGEGSWLTVV.

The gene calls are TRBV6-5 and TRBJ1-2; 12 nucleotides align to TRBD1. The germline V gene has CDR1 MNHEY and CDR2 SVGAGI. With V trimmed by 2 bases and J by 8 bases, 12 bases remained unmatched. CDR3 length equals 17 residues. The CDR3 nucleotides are TGTGCCAGCAGTTACACCGGGACAGGGGGCCGGAATAGAGGCTACACCTTC. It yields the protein CASSYTGTGGRNRGYTF.

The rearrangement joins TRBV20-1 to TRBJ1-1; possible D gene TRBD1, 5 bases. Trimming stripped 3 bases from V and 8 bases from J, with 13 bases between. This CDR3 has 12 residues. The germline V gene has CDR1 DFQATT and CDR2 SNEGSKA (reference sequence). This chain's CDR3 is CSASQTVKEAFF. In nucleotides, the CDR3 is TGCAGTGCTAGCCAGACAGTAAAAGAAGCTTTCTTT.

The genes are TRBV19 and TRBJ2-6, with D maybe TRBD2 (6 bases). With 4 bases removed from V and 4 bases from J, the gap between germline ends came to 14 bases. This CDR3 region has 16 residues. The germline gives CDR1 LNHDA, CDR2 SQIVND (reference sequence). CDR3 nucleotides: TGTGCCAGTAGTACCGGGGGTCGCTCGGGGGCCAACGTCCTGACTTTC. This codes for CASSTGGRSGANVLTF.

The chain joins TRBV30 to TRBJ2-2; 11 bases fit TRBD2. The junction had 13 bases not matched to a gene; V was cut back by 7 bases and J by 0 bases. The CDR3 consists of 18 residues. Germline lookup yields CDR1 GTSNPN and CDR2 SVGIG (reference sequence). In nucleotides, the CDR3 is TGTGCCTTTACTAGCGGGAGAGTCGCTGGTGCGAACACCGGGGAGCTGTTTTTT. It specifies CAFTSGRVAGANTGELFF.

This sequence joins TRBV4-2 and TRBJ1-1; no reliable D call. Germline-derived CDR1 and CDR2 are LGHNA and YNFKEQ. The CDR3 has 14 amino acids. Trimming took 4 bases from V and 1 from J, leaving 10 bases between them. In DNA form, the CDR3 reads TGTGCCAGCAGCCCGGTTAATCAGAACACTGAAGCTTTCTTT. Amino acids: CASSPVNQNTEAFF.

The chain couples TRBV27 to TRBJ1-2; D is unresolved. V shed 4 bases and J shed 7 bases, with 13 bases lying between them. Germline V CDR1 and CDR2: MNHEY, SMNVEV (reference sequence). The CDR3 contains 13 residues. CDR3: CASSSYWWVGYTF. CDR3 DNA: TGTGCCAGCAGTTCTTACTGGTGGGTTGGCTACACCTTC.

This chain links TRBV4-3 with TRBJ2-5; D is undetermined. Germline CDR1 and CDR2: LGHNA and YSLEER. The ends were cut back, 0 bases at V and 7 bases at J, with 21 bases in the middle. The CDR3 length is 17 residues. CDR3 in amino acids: CASSQDFLLGQSTTQYF. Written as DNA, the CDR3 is TGCGCCAGCAGCCAAGATTTTTTGCTTGGCCAATCCACGACCCAGTACTTC.

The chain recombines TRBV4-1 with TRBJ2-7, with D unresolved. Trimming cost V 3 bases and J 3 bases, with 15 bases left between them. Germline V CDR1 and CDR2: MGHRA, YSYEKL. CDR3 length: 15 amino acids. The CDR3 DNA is TGCGCCAGCAGCCACCCGACCCGGGCGCTCTACGAGCAGTACTTC. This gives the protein CASSHPTRALYEQYF.

The CDR3 DNA is TGTGCCAGCAGGACATTAGCCGAGACGAACACCGGGGAGCTGTTTTTT. Translated: CASRTLAETNTGELFF. The gene calls are TRBV11-2 and TRBJ2-2, with D uncertain. Germline assignment: CDR1 SGHAT and CDR2 FQNNGV. Deletions cut 6 bases from V and 0 bases from J, with 14 bases between. The CDR3 consists of 16 residues.

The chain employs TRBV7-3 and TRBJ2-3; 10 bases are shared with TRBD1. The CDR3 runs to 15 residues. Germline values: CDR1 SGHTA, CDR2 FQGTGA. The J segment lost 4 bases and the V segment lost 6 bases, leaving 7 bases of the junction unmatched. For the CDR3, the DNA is TGTGCCAGCAGTAGACAGGGGGCGGTGGCAGATACGCAGTATTTT. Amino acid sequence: CASSRQGAVADTQYF.

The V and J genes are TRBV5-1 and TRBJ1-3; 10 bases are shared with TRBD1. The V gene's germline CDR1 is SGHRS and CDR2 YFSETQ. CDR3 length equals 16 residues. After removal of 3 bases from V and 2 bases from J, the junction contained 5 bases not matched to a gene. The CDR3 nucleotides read TGCGCCAGCAGCTCGACCGGGACAGGGGCTGGAAACACCATATATTTT. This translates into CASSSTGTGAGNTIYF.

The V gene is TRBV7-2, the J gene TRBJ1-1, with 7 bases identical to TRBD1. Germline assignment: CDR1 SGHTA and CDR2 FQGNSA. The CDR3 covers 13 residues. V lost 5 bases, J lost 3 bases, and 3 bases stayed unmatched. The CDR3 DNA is TGTGCCAGCAGCCCAGGGACAGACACTGAAGCTTTCTTT. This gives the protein CASSPGTDTEAFF.